This T cell receptor beta chain was captured in a study of beta chain features in type 1 diabetes. In the study overall: Investigators examined some 110,000,000 sorted cells across all samples.

The investigators reverse transcribed all of the isolated RNA, so they sequenced expressed TCRB transcripts. Libraries were prepared by immunoSEQ multiplex PCR; TCRdb keeps only in-frame clonotypes and omits some of them. This table has hundreds of thousands of clones, about an eighth appearing once. With 4 bases removed from V and 0 bases from J, the gap between germline ends came to 6 bases. Germline V gives CDR1 PRHDT, CDR2 FYEKMQ (reference sequence). The CDR3 consists of 13 residues. In the case of this clone: Its matching antigen is unknown.

Broader study findings: Moderate yet significant TCRB CDR3 shortening was seen in Type 1 diabetes patients in all four CD4+ subsets.

The source is a man younger than 35 with type 1 diabetes. Sequences were obtained from naive CD4+ T cells from blood. This rearrangement joins TRBV13 to TRBJ1-1, with D unclear. The CDR3 nucleotides are TGTGCCAGCAGCTCCCACATGAACACTGAAGCTTTCTTT. Translated, it gives CASSSHMNTEAFF.